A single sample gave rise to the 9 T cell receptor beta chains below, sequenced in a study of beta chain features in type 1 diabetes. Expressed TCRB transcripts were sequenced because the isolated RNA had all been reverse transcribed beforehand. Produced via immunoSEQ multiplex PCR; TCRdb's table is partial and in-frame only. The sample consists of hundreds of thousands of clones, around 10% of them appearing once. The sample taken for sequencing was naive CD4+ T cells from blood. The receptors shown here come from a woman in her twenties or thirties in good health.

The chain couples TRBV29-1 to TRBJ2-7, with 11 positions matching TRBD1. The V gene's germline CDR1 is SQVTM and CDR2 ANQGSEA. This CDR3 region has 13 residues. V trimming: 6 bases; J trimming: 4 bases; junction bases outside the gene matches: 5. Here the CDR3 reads CSVQGQGGYEQYF. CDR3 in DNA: TGCAGCGTACAGGGACAGGGGGGTTACGAGCAGTACTTC.

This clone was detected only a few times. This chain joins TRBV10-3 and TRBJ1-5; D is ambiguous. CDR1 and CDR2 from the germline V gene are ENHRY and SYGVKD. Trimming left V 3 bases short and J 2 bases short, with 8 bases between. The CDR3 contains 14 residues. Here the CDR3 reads CAISEAIRNQPQHF. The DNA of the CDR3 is TGTGCCATCAGTGAAGCGATACGCAATCAGCCCCAGCATTTT.

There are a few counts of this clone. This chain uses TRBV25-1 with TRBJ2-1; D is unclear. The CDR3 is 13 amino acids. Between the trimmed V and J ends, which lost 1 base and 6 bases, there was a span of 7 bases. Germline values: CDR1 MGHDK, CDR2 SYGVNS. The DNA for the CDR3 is TGTGCCAGCAGTGAATCCGGGTTCAATGAGCAGTTCTTC. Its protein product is CASSESGFNEQFF. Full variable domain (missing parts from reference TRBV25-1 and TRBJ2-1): EADIYQTPRYLVIGTGKKITLECSQTMGHDKMYWYQQDPGMELHLIHYSYGVNSTEKGDLSSESTVSRIRTEHFPLTLESARPSHTSQYLCASSESGFNEQFFGPGTRLTVL.

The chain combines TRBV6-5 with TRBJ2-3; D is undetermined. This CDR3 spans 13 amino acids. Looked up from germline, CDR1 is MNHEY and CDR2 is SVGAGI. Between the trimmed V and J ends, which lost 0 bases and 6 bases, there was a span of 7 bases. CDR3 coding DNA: TGTGCCAGCAGTTACTCTCCTTCGGATACGCAGTATTTT. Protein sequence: CASSYSPSDTQYF.

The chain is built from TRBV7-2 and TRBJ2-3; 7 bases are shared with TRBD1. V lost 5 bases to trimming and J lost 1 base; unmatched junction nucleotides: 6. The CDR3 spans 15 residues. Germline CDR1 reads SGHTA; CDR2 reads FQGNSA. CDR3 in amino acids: CASSLRQGGTDTQYF. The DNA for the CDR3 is TGTGCCAGCAGCCTACGACAGGGCGGCACAGATACGCAGTATTTT.

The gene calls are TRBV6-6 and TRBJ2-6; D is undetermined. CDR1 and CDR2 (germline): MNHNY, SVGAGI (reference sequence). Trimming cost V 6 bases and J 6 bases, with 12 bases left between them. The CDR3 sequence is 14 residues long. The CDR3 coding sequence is TGTGCCAGCAGAAAAGGAGAAACGGCCAACGTCCTGACTTTC. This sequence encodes CASRKGETANVLTF.

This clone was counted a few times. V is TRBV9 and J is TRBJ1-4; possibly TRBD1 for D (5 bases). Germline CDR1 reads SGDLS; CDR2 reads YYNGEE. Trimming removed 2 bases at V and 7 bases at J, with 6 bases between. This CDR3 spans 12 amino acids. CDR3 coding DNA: TGTGCCAGCAGCGTGCAGGGTGAAAAACTGTTTTTT. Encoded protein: CASSVQGEKLFF.

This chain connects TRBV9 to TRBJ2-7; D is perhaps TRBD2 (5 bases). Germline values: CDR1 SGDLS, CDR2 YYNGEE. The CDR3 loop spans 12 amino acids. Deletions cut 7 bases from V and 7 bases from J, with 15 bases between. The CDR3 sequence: CASGSGPGEQYF. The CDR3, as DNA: TGTGCCAGCGGAAGCGGACCGGGGGAGCAGTACTTC.

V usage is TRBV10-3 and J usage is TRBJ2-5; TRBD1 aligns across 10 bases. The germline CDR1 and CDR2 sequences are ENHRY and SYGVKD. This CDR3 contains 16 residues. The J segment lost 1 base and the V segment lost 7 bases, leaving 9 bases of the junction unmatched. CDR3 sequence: CAITARQGAPQETQYF. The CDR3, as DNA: TGTGCCATCACTGCTCGACAGGGGGCTCCCCAAGAGACCCAGTACTTC.